Presented here are 25 T cell receptor beta chains from one specimen sequenced in a study of CD8 T cells in Susac syndrome. Random hexamers primed reverse transcription of about 0.5 to 1 ug RNA. Each CDR3 protein is one row after TCRdb ran MiXCR on the immunoSEQ multiplex PCR reads. There are 200,000 to 250,000 distinct CDR3 sequences in the sample; around 95% occur only once, and about 0.071% lies in the top ten. Sequencing used CD4+ T cells from PBMCs. Source of these receptors: a human donor with multiple sclerosis.

This chain connects TRBV7-2 to TRBJ1-1; no definite D call. With 5 bases removed from V and 5 bases from J, the gap between germline ends came to 9 bases. CDR3 length: 12 amino acids. CDR1 and CDR2 from the germline V gene are SGHTA and FQGNSA. CDR3 region: CASSLVLTEAFF. CDR3 in DNA: TGTGCCAGCAGCCTAGTCCTGACTGAAGCTTTCTTT.

The gene calls are TRBV20-1 and TRBJ1-2; the D is unclear. CDR1 DFQATT and CDR2 SNEGSKA come from the germline V gene (reference sequence). This CDR3 region has 13 residues. The ends were cut back, 0 bases at V and 5 bases at J, with 10 bases in the middle. The DNA of the CDR3 is TGCAGTGCTAGAGATCGCACAGCGTATGGCTACACCTTC. Its translation is CSARDRTAYGYTF.

The rearrangement uses TRBV29-1 and TRBJ1-5; no firm D call. This CDR3 has 13 amino acids. Germline assignment: CDR1 SQVTM and CDR2 ANQGSEA. With 4 bases removed from V and 4 bases from J, the gap between germline ends came to 11 bases. CDR3 bases: TGCAGCGTTGTTGATGGCGGAAATCAGCCCCAGCATTTT. It translates to CSVVDGGNQPQHF. Based on the CDR3 plus reference TRBV29-1 and TRBJ1-5, the full variable domain is SAVISQKPSRDICQRGTSLTIQCQVDSQVTMMFWYRQQPGQSLTLIATANQGSEATYESGFVIDKFPISRPNLTFSTLTVSNMSPEDSSIYLCSVVDGGNQPQHFGDGTRLSIL.

The J gene is TRBJ1-4, the V gene TRBV5-1, with D possibly matching TRBD1 (6 bases). Germline V lookup: CDR1 SGHRS, CDR2 YFSETQ. Trimming pared 2 bases from V and 7 bases from J, leaving 12 bases between. The CDR3 loop spans 14 amino acids. CDR3 amino acids: CASSFWGQGEKLFF. The CDR3 DNA sequence: TGCGCCAGCAGCTTTTGGGGGCAAGGTGAAAAACTGTTTTTT.

V usage is TRBV19 and J usage is TRBJ2-4, with 7 bases matching TRBD1. V dropped 3 bases and J dropped 3; count of bases not matched to a gene: 5. The germline V gene encodes CDR1 LNHDA and CDR2 SQIVND (reference sequence). The CDR3 is made up of 15 amino acids. The CDR3 spells CASSIEGTDKNIQYF. CDR3 nucleotides: TGTGCCAGTAGTATTGAGGGGACAGACAAAAACATTCAGTACTTC. Full variable domain (missing parts from reference TRBV19 and TRBJ2-4): DGGITQSPKYLFRKEGQNVTLSCEQNLNHDAMYWYRQDPGQGLRLIYYSQIVNDFQKGDIAEGYSVSREKKESFPLTVTSAQKNPTAFYLCASSIEGTDKNIQYFGAGTRLSVL.

V usage is TRBV20-1 and J usage is TRBJ1-1, with 12 bases that match TRBD1. V trimming: 2 bases; J trimming: 5 bases; junction bases outside the gene matches: 6. This CDR3 is built from 15 residues. CDR1 and CDR2 (germline): DFQATT, SNEGSKA (reference sequence). The CDR3 DNA is TGCAGTGCTAGACCTCCGGGACAGGGGGCAACTGAAGCTTTCTTT. Protein product: CSARPPGQGATEAFF.

CDR3 region: CATSSGQGSGETQYF. The CDR3 DNA reads as TGTGCCACCAGCAGTGGACAGGGATCGGGGGAGACCCAGTACTTC. This chain joins TRBV15 and TRBJ2-5; 8 bases are a match to TRBD1. The V gene's germline CDR1 is LNHNV and CDR2 YYDKDF (reference sequence). The J segment lost 5 bases and the V segment lost 3 bases, leaving 8 bases of the junction unmatched. The length of the CDR3 is 15 residues.

As DNA, the CDR3 is TGTGCCAGCAGAGTGGACAGGGGGGAGGAAAAACTGTTTTTT. This codes for CASRVDRGEEKLFF. V and J are TRBV6-5 and TRBJ1-4; 10 bases align to TRBD1. Germline-derived CDR1 and CDR2 are MNHEY and SVGAGI. The V and J ends lost 6 bases and 8 bases, in that order; junction bases with no gene match: 6. This CDR3 is 14 amino acids long.

This clonotype has just one count. The chain uses TRBV24-1 and TRBJ2-7; 7 bases map to TRBD2. Germline loops: CDR1 KGHDR, CDR2 SFDVKD. The CDR3 extends over 15 amino acids. V shed 5 bases, J shed 6 bases, and the junction held 12 bases outside the gene matches. CDR3 bases: TGTGCCACCAGTGCGGGAGGCGTTAATTCCCTCGAGCAGTACTTC. The encoded protein is CATSAGGVNSLEQYF.

CDR3 nucleotide sequence: TGCAGCGTTGATGGGGGGTGGCGGGCCGACCGCTACAATGAGCAGTTCTTC. It encodes CSVDGGWRADRYNEQFF. This chain joins TRBV29-1 and TRBJ2-1, with a weak D call TRBD2 (6 bases). Per the germline V gene, CDR1 is SQVTM and CDR2 is ANQGSEA. The CDR3 sequence is 17 residues long. V lost 3 bases and J 3 bases, leaving 21 bases between the germline ends.

With respect to this clonotype: The junction and the germline gene differ at one end; a read error may be behind it. This chain joins TRBV7-9 and TRBJ1-2; 9 bases line up with TRBD1. The CDR3 has 17 amino acids. From germline, CDR1 is SEHNR and CDR2 FQNEAQ (reference sequence). DNA for the CDR3: TGTGCCAGCAGCTTAGGACAGGGGGTCGGTCTGAACTATGGCTACTCCTTC. Translated, it gives CASSLGQGVGLNYGYSF.

The V gene is TRBV5-4, the J gene TRBJ2-2; TRBD1 agrees at 8 bases. V gave up 3 bases and J gave up 1 base; unmatched junction bases: 5. Germline assignment: CDR1 SGHNT and CDR2 YYREEE (reference sequence). The length of the CDR3 is 16 residues. The CDR3 nucleotides are TGTGCCAGCAGCTCCGCAGGGGGCTTGAACACCGGGGAGCTGTTTTTT. Protein product: CASSSAGGLNTGELFF.

The chain joins TRBV15 to TRBJ2-1, with D unclear. In germline, CDR1 is LNHNV, CDR2 YYDKDF (reference sequence). Trimming took off 3 bases at V and 10 bases at J, with 19 bases between the two ends. The CDR3 length is 15 residues. For the CDR3, the DNA is TGTGCCACCAGCAGGGGCTCTACTTCCCAGGTAGAGCAGTTCTTC. It codes for CATSRGSTSQVEQFF.

The V call is TRBV11-2, the J call TRBJ1-1; D gene uncertain. The germline CDR1 and CDR2 sequences are SGHAT and FQNNGV. CDR3 length: 14 amino acids. V shed 6 bases and J shed 3 bases, with 14 bases lying between them. The CDR3 DNA reads as TGTGCCAGCAGGCGCATTTTTGGGGACACTGAAGCTTTCTTT. It is translated as CASRRIFGDTEAFF.

J is TRBJ1-1 and V is TRBV6-1, with D perhaps TRBD1 (6 bases). This CDR3 has 14 amino acids. CDR1 is MNHNS and CDR2 is SASEGT in the germline V gene. The DNA for the CDR3 is TGTGGGCTGCGGGGCAGGGGTATGAACACTGAAGCTTTCTTT. It yields the protein CGLRGRGMNTEAFF.

This clonotype was counted once. The rearrangement uses TRBV20-1 and TRBJ1-2; tentatively, D is TRBD1 (6 bases). Germline V gives CDR1 DFQATT, CDR2 SNEGSKA (reference sequence). The CDR3 contains 13 residues. The germline V and J ends were trimmed by 3 bases and 2 bases, with 10 bases remaining between them. CDR3 coding DNA: TGCAGTGCTAGCGCAGGGGCGAACTATGGCTACACCTTC. Amino acids: CSASAGANYGYTF.

This chain connects TRBV11-3 to TRBJ2-1; TRBD2 agrees at 7 bases. Trimming took 1 base from V and 8 from J; bases not matched to a gene: 14. CDR3 length: 17 amino acids. CDR1 SGHNT and CDR2 YENEEA come from the germline V gene. CDR3 sequence (DNA): TGTGCCAGCAGCTTAGGGGTTAGGGAGACTAGCTCGGATGAGCAGTTCTTC. This sequence encodes CASSLGVRETSSDEQFF. Looking up the rest from reference TRBV11-3 and TRBJ2-1 gives the full variable domain: EAGVVQSPRYKIIEKKQPVAFWCNPISGHNTLYWYLQNLGQGPELLIRYENEEAVDDSQLPKDRFSAERLKGVDSTLKIQPAELGDSAVYLCASSLGVRETSSDEQFFGPGTRLTVL.

The V gene is TRBV5-6, the J gene TRBJ2-1; possibly TRBD1 or TRBD2 for D (5 bases each). Trimming removed 6 bases from V and 2 bases from J, with 18 bases in between. The CDR3 sequence is 16 residues long. In germline, CDR1 is SGHDT, CDR2 YYEEEE. CDR3 protein: CASIPGWGIPYNEQFF. CDR3 DNA sequence: TGTGCCAGCATCCCCGGTTGGGGGATCCCCTACAATGAGCAGTTCTTC.

As regards this clonotype: Compared with germline, one end of the junction differs, possibly owing to a read error. This chain joins TRBV3-1 and TRBJ1-1, with 9 bases matching TRBD1. Germline CDR1 and CDR2: LGHDT and YNNKEL (reference sequence). The CDR3 contains 13 residues. The CDR3 is CAGSQPGQGEAFF. CDR3 bases: TGTGCCGGCAGCCAACCGGGACAGGGAGAAGCTTTCTTT. Based on the CDR3 plus reference TRBV3-1 and TRBJ1-1, the full variable domain is DTAVSQTPKYLVTQMGNDKSIKCEQNLGHDTMYWYKQDSKKFLKIMFSYNNKELIINETVPNRFSPKSPDKAHLNLHINSLELGDSAVYFCAGSQPGQGEAFFGQGTRLTVV.

This clonotype appeared once. The chain is built from TRBV20-1 and TRBJ1-4, with D perhaps matching TRBD1 (5 bases). The CDR3 runs 11 residues. V lost 7 bases and J lost 10, with 13 bases in between. Germline CDR1 is DFQATT and CDR2 is SNEGSKA (reference sequence). CDR3 loop: CSVYAGGKLFF. The CDR3 nucleotides read TGCAGTGTCTACGCCGGGGGAAAACTGTTTTTT.

This rearrangement joins TRBV12-3 or TRBV12-4 to TRBJ1-4; D gene ambiguous. The CDR3 loop spans 13 amino acids. Trimming stripped 5 bases from V and 5 bases from J, with 9 bases between. The CDR3 DNA reads TGTGCCAGCAGTGACCGACTGAATGAAAAACTGTTTTTT. It codes for CASSDRLNEKLFF.

V and J are TRBV7-2 and TRBJ1-1, with TRBD1 matching over 7 bases. This CDR3 comprises 16 residues. In germline, CDR1 is SGHTA, CDR2 FQGNSA. With V trimmed by 1 base and J by 2 bases, 7 bases remained unmatched. CDR3 amino acids: CASSLGGGGVNTEAFF. CDR3 bases: TGTGCCAGCAGCTTAGGTGGAGGGGGCGTCAACACTGAAGCTTTCTTT.

This clonotype was recorded a few times. J is TRBJ2-5 and V is TRBV7-9; D gene uncertain. The CDR3 runs 13 residues. Trimming stripped 0 bases from V and 5 bases from J, with 7 bases between. Germline assignment: CDR1 SEHNR and CDR2 FQNEAQ (reference sequence). CDR3 in amino acids: CASSLAGSETQYF. The DNA of the CDR3 is TGTGCCAGCAGCTTAGCCGGTTCGGAGACCCAGTACTTC.

The chain uses TRBV9 and TRBJ2-1; the match to TRBD2 covers 9 bases. Looked up from germline, CDR1 is SGDLS and CDR2 is YYNGEE. The CDR3 contains 18 residues. Germline trimming cut 4 bases from V and 8 bases from J; bases unmatched to any gene: 19. The CDR3 region is CASSPRGGGGRGGDEQFF. CDR3 bases: TGTGCCAGCAGCCCCCGAGGAGGGGGCGGGCGGGGGGGCGATGAGCAGTTCTTC.

The chain carries TRBV29-1 and TRBJ1-1, with D maybe TRBD1 (5 bases). Looked up from germline, CDR1 is SQVTM and CDR2 is ANQGSEA. The CDR3 sequence is 13 residues long. V lost 4 bases and J 4 bases, leaving 13 bases between the germline ends. CDR3 nucleotides: TGCAGCGTTGCTGGGGCGCTGGCCACTGAAGCTTTCTTT. It specifies CSVAGALATEAFF.